The clone carrying this TCR beta chain has ten or more counts. Its matching antigen is unknown. This sample stems from a study of Graves' ophthalmopathy and Graves' hyperthyroidism. Germline loops: CDR1 SGHTA, CDR2 FQGNSA. The CDR3 runs 15 residues. J lost 6 bases, V lost 1 base, and 7 bases had no gene match. Study conclusions and caveats: Blood also harbored most expanded thyroid clonotypes above 0.001 frequency.

Amplified material comprised TCR beta CDR3 regions derived from RNA transcripts. RT-PCR with HTBI primers came first, then second-round multiplex PCR. Using its own MiXCR run on the multiplex PCR reads, TCRdb lists one record per CDR3 protein. The sample consists of under 200,000 distinct CDR3 sequences, roughly two fifths of them appearing once. The receptor was derived from a woman aged 40-49 years with Graves' ophthalmopathy. The rearrangement links TRBV7-2 to TRBJ2-7; 9 bases agree with TRBD1. The material sequenced was peripheral blood. CDR3 DNA: TGTGCCAGCAGCTTAGGGACGGGACAGGGCTTCGAGCAGTACTTC. This translates into CASSLGTGQGFEQYF.